This T cell receptor beta chain came from a study of blood T cell repertoires in COVID-19 (dated by TCRdb to about 2020). Study-wide context: Samples from collaborators originated in the United States, Italy and Spain and spanned both the acute and convalescent phases of COVID-19. The prospective study material was composed of cDNA or gDNA derived from T cells, B-cell-depleted T cells, or PBMCs. Subjects who had been exposed to COVID-19, were actively infected with it, or had recovered from it provided the deeply sampled blood TCRbeta repertoires that made up the dataset. A freely available public database, intended as a resource for researchers studying the immune response to SARS-CoV-2, is where the repertoires were released. The samples were drawn from the first 160 participants of the ongoing ImmuneRACE study and from 950 to 1,500 subjects provided by 6 global collaborators. A de-identified subject ID, COVID-19 status, age in years and sex were almost always included in the sample metadata. Where HLA class I and class II types were available, the types were taken from metadata supplied by the sample provider, not from assay-based typing.

TCRbeta CDR3 regions were amplified from genomic DNA using the immunoSEQ Assay, a bias-controlled multiplex PCR. For the original study's pipeline: The number of nucleated cells in each sample was estimated from the amplification of reference gene primers within the assay. To quantify the absolute abundance of each unique TCRbeta CDR3 rearrangement, sequence reads were collapsed and filtered. For each sample, productive Simpson clonality was calculated by taking the square root of Simpson's diversity index across productive rearrangements. The immuneACCESS repertoire file appears here via TCRdb, limited to in-frame rearrangements. These files lack a portion of the clones; in checked studies, under half of the deficit traces to unresolved V genes, and the cause of the others is not known. That table is the source of V, J and clone size, and D and trimming were worked out from the DNA. Here the sample has over 100,000 clones; around 81% occur a single time. The ten largest clones add up to around 4.7% of the sample.

Each collaborating institution followed its own protocols to collect whole blood in K2EDTA tubes. Collaborator samples were shipped for TCRbeta analysis as frozen whole blood, isolated PBMCs, or DNA extracted from either sample type. Including the terminal cysteine and phenylalanine, the CDR3 comprises 14 residues. Only the CDR3 part of the read is kept: 42 bases, read in frame from the first base. From a lookup of the germline V gene, CDR1 and CDR2 are SGHTA and FQGNSA. V ends up 5 bases short and J 4 bases short, with an unmatched junction base count of 5. The paper's findings and limits, for the study overall: How much clinical and demographic metadata was included differed by source and by participant, and the metadata was provided uncurated.

This clone was counted between two and nine times. Its cognate antigen has yet to be identified. Base qualities were left out, and no much larger clone turns up one base away. The TCR sequence derives from a human donor in a cohort sampled during active or convalescent COVID-19. The chain is made from TRBV7-2 and TRBJ2-5, with 9 bases in between that match TRBD2. Input material: peripheral blood. The bases are TGTGCCAGCAGCGAGAGCGGGAGGCTAGAGACCCAGTACTTC. The encoded protein is CASSESGRLETQYF.